This TCR beta chain was sequenced for a study of T cells expressing NK-cell markers. Study-wide context: Sequencing of TCR beta repertoires drew on sorted CD3+CD56+NKG2C+, CD3+CD56+NKG2C- and CD3+CD56-NKG2C+ T cells. Overall study results and limits: Where several donors were concerned, these clonotypes also led the CD3+CD56-NKG2C+ fraction. Clarity on HCMV specificity was lacking for the expanded NKG2C+ T cell clones.

A 5'RACE template switching approach incorporating UMIs was used to make TCR beta cDNA. TCRdb reworked the 5' RACE reads into one entry per CDR3 protein, no DNA. Seen in this sample are over 200,000 distinct CDR3 sequences; the ten most common clones hold about 0.39%. The CDR3 has 15 residues. As to this clonotype: Its antigen remains unidentified.

The source is a man younger than 30 in good health. The V and J genes are TRBV12-3 or TRBV12-4 and TRBJ2-7; TCRdb selects TRBD1, and the lack of DNA leaves this call unchecked. Source material: blood T cells: a sorted CD56 or NKG2C T cell subset, CD4+ or CD8+ T cells, or bulk PBMC T cells (not recorded which). The CDR3 sequence: CASSFGARVTYEQYF.